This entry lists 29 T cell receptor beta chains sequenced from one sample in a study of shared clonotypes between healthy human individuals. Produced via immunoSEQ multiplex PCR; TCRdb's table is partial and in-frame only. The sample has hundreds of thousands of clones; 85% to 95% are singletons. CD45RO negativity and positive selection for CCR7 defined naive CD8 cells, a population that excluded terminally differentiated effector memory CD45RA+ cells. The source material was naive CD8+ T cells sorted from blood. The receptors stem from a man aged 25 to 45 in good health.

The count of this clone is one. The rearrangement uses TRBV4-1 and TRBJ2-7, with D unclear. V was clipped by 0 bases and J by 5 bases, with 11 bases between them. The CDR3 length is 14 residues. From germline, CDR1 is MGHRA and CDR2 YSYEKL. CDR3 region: CASSQENIGDEQYF. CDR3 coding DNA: TGCGCCAGCAGCCAAGAGAATATTGGGGACGAGCAGTACTTC.

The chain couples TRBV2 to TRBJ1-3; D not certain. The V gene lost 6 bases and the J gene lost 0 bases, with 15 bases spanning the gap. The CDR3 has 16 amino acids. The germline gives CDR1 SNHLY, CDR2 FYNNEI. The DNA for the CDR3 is TGTGCCAGCAGCGAGTACTTCTCAATCTCTGGAAACACCATATATTTT. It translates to CASSEYFSISGNTIYF.

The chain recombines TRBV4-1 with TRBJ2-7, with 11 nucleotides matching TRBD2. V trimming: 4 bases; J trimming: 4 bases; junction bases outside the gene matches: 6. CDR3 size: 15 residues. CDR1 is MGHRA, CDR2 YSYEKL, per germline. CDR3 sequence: CASSPNLAGGYEQYF. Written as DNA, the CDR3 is TGCGCCAGCAGCCCGAACCTAGCGGGAGGATACGAGCAGTACTTC.

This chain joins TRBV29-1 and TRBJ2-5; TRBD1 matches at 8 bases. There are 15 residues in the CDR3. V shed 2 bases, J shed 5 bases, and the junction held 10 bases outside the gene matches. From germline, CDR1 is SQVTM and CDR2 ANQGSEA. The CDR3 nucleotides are TGCAGCGTTGAAACAGGGGGGAATTTGTACGAGACCCAGTACTTC. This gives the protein CSVETGGNLYETQYF.

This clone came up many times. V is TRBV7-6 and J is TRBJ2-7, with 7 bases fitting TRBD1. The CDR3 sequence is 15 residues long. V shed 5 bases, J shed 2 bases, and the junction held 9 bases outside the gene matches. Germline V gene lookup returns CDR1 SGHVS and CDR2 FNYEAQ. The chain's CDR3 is CASSKGQDVPYEQYF. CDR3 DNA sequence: TGTGCCAGCAGCAAAGGACAGGACGTCCCCTACGAGCAGTACTTC.

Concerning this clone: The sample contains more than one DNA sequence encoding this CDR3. The CDR3: CASSLSPAYEQYF. DNA of the CDR3: TGTGCCAGCAGCTTAAGCCCAGCCTACGAGCAGTACTTC. J is TRBJ2-7 and V is TRBV7-3; D uncertain. The V and J ends lost 1 base and 2 bases respectively, with 6 bases between them. The CDR3 totals 13 residues. Per the germline V gene, CDR1 is SGHTA and CDR2 is FQGTGA. Full variable domain (remainder filled in from reference TRBV7-3 and TRBJ2-7): GAGVSQTPSNKVTEKGKYVELRCDPISGHTALYWYRQSLGQGPEFLIYFQGTGAADDSGLPNDRFFAVRPEGSVSTLKIQRTERGDSAVYLCASSLSPAYEQYFGPGTRLTVT.

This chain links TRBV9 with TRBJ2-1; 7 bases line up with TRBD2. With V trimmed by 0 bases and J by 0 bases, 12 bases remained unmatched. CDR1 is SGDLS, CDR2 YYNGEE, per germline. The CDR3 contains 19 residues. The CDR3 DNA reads TGTGCCAGCAGCGTAGGTTACTGGAGTAGCGGGCTCTCCTACAATGAGCAGTTCTTC. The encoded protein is CASSVGYWSSGLSYNEQFF. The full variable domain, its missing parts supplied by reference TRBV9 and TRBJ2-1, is DSGVTQTPKHLITATGQRVTLRCSPRSGDLSVYWYQQSLDQGLQFLIQYYNGEERAKGNILERFSAQQFPDLHSELNLSSLELGDSALYFCASSVGYWSSGLSYNEQFFGPGTRLTVL.

CDR3 protein: CASSQDGPGSGSEQYF. Written as DNA, the CDR3 is TGCGCCAGCAGCCAAGACGGTCCGGGCTCAGGGTCCGAGCAGTACTTC. The V call is TRBV4-3, the J call TRBJ2-7, with D perhaps TRBD1 (5 bases). Per the germline V gene, CDR1 is LGHNA and CDR2 is YSLEER. The CDR3 runs to 16 residues. Trimming shortened V by 0 bases and J by 6 bases, and 18 bases separated the two germline ends.

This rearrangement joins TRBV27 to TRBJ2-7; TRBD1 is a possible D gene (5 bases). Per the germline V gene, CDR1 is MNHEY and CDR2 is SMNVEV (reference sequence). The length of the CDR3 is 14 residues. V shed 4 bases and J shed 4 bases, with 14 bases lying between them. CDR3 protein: CASSSQGISYEQYF. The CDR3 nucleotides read TGTGCCAGCAGTTCTCAGGGAATCTCATACGAGCAGTACTTC.

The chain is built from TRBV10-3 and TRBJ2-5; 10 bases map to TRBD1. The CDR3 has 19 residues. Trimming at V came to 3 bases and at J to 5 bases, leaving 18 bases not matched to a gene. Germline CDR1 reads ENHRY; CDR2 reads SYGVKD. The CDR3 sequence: CAISDPRVRGTGDVETQYF. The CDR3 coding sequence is TGTGCCATCAGTGACCCCAGAGTCAGGGGGACAGGGGATGTGGAGACCCAGTACTTC.

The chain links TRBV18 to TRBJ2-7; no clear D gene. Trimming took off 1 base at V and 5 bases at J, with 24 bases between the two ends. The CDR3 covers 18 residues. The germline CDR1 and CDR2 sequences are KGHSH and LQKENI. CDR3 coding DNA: TGTGCCAGCTCACCACAGGGCAGTGACCCAGCGTGGCCCAACGAGCAGTACTTC. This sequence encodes CASSPQGSDPAWPNEQYF.

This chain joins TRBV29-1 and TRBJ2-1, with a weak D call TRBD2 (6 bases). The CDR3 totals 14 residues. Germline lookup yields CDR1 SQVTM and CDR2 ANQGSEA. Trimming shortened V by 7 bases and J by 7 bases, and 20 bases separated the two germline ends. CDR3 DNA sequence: TGCAGCGCCTCGGGGGTTGTAGGGTTGAATGAGCAGTTCTTC. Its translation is CSASGVVGLNEQFF.

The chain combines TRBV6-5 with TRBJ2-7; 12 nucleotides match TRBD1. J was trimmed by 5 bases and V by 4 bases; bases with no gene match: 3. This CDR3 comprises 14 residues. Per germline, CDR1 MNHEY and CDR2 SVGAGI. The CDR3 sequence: CASSFGTGGHEQYF. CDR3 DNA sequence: TGTGCCAGCAGTTTCGGGACAGGGGGCCACGAGCAGTACTTC.

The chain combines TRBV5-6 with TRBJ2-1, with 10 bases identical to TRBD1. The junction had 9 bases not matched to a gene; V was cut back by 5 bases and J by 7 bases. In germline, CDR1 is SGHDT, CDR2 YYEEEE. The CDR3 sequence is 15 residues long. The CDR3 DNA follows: TGTGCCAGCAGGTTATACGGGACAGGGGTGAATGAGCAGTTCTTC. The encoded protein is CASRLYGTGVNEQFF.

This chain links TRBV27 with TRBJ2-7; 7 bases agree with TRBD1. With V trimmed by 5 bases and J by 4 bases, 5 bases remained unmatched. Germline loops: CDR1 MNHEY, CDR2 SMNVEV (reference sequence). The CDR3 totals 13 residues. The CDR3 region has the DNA TGTGCCAGCAGTACGACAGGGAATTACGAGCAGTACTTC. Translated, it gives CASSTTGNYEQYF.

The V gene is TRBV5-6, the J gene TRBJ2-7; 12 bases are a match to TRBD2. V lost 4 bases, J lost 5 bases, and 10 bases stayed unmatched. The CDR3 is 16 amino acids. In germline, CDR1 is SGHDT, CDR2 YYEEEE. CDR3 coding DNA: TGTGCCAGCAGCCCTATCCTAGCGGGAGGGCCCCACGAGCAGTACTTC. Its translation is CASSPILAGGPHEQYF.

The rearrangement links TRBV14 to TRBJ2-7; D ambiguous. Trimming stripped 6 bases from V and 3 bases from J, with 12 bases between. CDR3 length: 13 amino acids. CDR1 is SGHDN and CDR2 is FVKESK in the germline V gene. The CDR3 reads CASRGQWSYEQYF. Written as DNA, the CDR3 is TGTGCCAGCAGGGGTCAATGGAGCTACGAGCAGTACTTC.

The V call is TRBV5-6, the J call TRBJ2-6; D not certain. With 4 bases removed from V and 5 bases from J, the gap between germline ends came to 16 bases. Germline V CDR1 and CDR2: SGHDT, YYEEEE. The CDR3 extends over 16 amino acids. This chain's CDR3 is CASSKVTQSRANVLTF. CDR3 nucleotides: TGTGCCAGCAGCAAGGTCACACAAAGTCGGGCCAACGTCCTGACTTTC.

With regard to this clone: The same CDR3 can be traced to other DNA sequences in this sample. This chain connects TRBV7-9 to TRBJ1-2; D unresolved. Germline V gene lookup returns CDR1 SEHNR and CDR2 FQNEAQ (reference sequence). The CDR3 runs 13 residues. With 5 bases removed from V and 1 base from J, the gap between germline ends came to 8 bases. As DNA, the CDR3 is TGTGCCAGCAGCCCACGGGATAACTATGGCTACACCTTC. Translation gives CASSPRDNYGYTF.

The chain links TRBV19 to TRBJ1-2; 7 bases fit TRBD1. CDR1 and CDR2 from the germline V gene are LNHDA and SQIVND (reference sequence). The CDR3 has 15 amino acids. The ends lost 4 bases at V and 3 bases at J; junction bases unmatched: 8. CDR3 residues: CASSTHRGWDYGYTF. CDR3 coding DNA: TGTGCCAGTAGTACTCACAGGGGATGGGACTATGGCTACACCTTC.

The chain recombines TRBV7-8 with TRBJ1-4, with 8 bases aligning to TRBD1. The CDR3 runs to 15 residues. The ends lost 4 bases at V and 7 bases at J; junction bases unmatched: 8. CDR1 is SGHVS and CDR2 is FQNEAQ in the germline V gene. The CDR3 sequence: CASSSPTGVGEKLFF. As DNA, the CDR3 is TGTGCCAGCAGCTCCCCGACAGGGGTGGGTGAAAAACTGTTTTTT. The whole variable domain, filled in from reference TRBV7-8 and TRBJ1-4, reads GAGVSQSPRYKVAKRGQDVALRCDPISGHVSLFWYQQALGQGPEFLTYFQNEAQLDKSGLPSDRFFAERPEGSVSTLKIQRTQQEDSAVYLCASSSPTGVGEKLFFGSGTQLSVL.

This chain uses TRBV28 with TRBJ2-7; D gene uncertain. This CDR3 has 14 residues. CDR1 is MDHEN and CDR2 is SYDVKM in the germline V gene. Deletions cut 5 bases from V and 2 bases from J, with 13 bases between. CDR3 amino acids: CASSRPRHTYEQYF. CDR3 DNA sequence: TGTGCCAGCAGTCGCCCCAGACATACCTACGAGCAGTACTTC.

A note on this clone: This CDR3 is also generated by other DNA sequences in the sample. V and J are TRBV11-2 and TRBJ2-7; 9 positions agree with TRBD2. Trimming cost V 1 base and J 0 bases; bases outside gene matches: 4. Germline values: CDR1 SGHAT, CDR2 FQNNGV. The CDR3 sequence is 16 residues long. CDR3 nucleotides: TGTGCCAGCAGCTTAGGCGCGACTAGCGGCTCCTACGAGCAGTACTTC. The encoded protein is CASSLGATSGSYEQYF.

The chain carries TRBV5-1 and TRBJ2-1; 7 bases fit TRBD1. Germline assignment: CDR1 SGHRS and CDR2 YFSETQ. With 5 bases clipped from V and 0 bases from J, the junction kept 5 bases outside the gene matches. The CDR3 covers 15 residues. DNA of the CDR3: TGCGCCAGCAGGTATTGGACAGGCTCCTACAATGAGCAGTTCTTC. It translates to CASRYWTGSYNEQFF. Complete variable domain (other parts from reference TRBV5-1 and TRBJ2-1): KAGVTQTPRYLIKTRGQQVTLSCSPISGHRSVSWYQQTPGQGLQFLFEYFSETQRNKGNFPGRFSGRQFSNSRSEMNVSTLELGDSALYLCASRYWTGSYNEQFFGPGTRLTVL.

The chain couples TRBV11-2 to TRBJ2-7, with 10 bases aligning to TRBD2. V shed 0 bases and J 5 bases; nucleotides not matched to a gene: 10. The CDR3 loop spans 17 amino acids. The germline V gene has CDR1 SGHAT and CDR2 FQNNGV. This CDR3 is CASSLDSLAGVVNEQYF. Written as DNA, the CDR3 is TGTGCCAGCAGCTTAGATAGCCTAGCGGGAGTAGTTAACGAGCAGTACTTC.

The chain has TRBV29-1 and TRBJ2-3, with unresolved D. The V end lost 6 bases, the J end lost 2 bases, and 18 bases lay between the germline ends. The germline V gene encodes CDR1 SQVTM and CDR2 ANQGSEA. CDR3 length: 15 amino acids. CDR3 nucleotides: TGCAGCGTCCAGGTTCCTATTGGGAACACAGATACGCAGTATTTT. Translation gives CSVQVPIGNTDTQYF.

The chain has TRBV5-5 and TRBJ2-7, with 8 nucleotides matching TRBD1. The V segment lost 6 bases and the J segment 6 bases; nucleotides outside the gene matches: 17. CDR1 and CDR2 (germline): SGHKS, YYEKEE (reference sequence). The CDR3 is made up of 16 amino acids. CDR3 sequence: CASTLAYGTGRGEQYF. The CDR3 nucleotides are TGTGCCAGCACTCTGGCGTACGGGACAGGTCGAGGCGAGCAGTACTTC.

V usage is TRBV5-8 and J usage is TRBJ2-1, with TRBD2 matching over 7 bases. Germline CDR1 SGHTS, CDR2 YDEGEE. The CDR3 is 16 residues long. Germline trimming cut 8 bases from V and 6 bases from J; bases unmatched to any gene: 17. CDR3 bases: TGTGCCAGTCCTCTCCGGTGGGCGGGAGATGCCAATGAGCAGTTCTTC. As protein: CASPLRWAGDANEQFF.

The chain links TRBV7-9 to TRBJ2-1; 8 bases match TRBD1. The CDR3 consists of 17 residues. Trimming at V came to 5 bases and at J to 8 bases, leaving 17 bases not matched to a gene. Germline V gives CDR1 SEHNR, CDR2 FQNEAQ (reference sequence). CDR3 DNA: TGTGCCAGCAGCAATACGGTTTGGGGACAGGCGAGGCATGAGCAGTTCTTC. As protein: CASSNTVWGQARHEQFF.